This TCR beta chain was found in a study of technical replicates of blood from a handful of donors. TCRdb keeps only in-frame clones here, not all; method: immunoSEQ multiplex PCR. Of about 12,000 clones listed, under 85% were seen once; the top ten hold less than 15%. The CDR3 spans 15 residues. The germline V and J ends were trimmed by 0 bases and 2 bases, with 11 bases remaining between them. CDR1 and CDR2 from the germline V gene are SGHRS and YFSETQ. The V call is TRBV5-1, the J call TRBJ1-2; maybe TRBD1 (5 bases). The TCR comes from a human donor in good health. Material: PBMCs. CDR3 DNA sequence: TGCGCCAGCAGCTTGGCGGCAGGGCAAAACTATGGCTACACCTTC. It encodes CASSLAAGQNYGYTF.